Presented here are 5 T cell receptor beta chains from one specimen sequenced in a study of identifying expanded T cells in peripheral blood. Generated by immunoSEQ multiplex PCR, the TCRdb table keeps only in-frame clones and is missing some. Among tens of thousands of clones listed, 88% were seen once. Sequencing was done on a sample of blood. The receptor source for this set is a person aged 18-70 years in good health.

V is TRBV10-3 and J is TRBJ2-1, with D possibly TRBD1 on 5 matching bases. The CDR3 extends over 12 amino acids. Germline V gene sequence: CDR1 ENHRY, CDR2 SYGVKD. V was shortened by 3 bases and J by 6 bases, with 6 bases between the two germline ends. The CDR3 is CAISERGNEQFF. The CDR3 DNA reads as TGTGCCATCAGTGAAAGGGGCAATGAGCAGTTCTTC.

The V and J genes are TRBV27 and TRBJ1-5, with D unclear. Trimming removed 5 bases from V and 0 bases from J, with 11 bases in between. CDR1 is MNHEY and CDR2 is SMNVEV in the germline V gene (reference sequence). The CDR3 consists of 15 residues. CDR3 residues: CASSEGRLSNQPQHF. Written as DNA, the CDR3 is TGTGCCAGCAGTGAGGGCCGGCTTAGCAATCAGCCCCAGCATTTT.

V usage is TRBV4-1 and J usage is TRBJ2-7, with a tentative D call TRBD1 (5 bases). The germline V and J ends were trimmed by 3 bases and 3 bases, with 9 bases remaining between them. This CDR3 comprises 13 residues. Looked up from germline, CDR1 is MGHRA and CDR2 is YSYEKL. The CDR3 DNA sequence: TGCGCCAGCAGCCACAGGGAAGGCTACGAGCAGTACTTC. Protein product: CASSHREGYEQYF.

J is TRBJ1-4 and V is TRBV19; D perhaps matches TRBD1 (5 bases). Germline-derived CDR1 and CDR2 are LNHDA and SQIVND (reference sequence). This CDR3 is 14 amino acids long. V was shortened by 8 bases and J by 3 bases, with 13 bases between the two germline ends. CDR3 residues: CASEPGRPNEKLFF. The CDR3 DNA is TGTGCCAGTGAACCGGGACGGCCTAATGAAAAACTGTTTTTT. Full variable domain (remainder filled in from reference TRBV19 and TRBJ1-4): DGGITQSPKYLFRKEGQNVTLSCEQNLNHDAMYWYRQDPGQGLRLIYYSQIVNDFQKGDIAEGYSVSREKKESFPLTVTSAQKNPTAFYLCASEPGRPNEKLFFGSGTQLSVL.

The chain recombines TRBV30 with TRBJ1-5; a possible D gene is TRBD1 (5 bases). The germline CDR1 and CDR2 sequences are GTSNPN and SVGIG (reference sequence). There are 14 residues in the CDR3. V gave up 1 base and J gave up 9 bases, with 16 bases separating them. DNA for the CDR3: TGTGCCTGGAGTGAGGGTGGGGGATCACTGCCCCAGCATTTT. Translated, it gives CAWSEGGGSLPQHF.